This T cell receptor beta chain was found in a study of blood T cell repertoires in COVID-19. This CDR3 spans 16 amino acids. Germline CDR1 is LNHDA and CDR2 is SQIVND (reference sequence). The V and J ends lost 0 bases and 4 bases, in that order; junction bases with no gene match: 4. TCRdb's table, derived via immunoSEQ multiplex PCR, lists solely in-frame clones and lacks some. Here the sample spans some 200,000 clones, roughly four fifths being singletons. The material sequenced was PBMCs or T cells enriched from blood (not recorded which). The chain employs TRBV19 and TRBJ2-3, with 10 bases that match TRBD2. This sequence was found in a man in his forties who had recovered from COVID-19. The CDR3: CASSIDGLAGADTQYF. In nucleotides, the CDR3 is TGTGCCAGTAGTATAGATGGTCTAGCGGGAGCAGATACGCAGTATTTT.